Presented here are 24 T cell receptor beta chains from one specimen sequenced in a study of human T cells and chemical hapten exposure. TCRdb re-derived calls from the RACE reads in MiXCR, one entry per CDR3 protein. The sample holds 150,000 to 200,000 distinct CDR3 sequences; just under 30% are singletons and the top ten take 2.9%. Specified time point: pre-sensitization, week 0. Indicated treatment: therapeutic diphenylcyclopropenone sensitization with weekly scalp DPC. Sequenced here: whole blood, sampled in connection with sensitization to the hapten diphenylcyclopropenone (DPC). These receptors originate from a woman under 40 with alopecia areata. Some clones in this sample may be carry-over from other donors' samples.

The V gene is TRBV5-1, the J gene TRBJ2-5, with D tentatively TRBD1 or TRBD2 (5 bases each). From germline, CDR1 is SGHRS and CDR2 YFSETQ. V was cut by 4 bases and J by 3 bases, with 22 bases left in between. This CDR3 is built from 17 residues. This CDR3 reads CASSEGTGTGQEETQYF. CDR3 coding DNA: TGCGCCAGCAGCGAGGGGACCGGTACGGGGCAAGAAGAGACCCAGTACTTC.

The chain has TRBV5-1 and TRBJ2-1, with 9 positions matching TRBD1. Germline V gene data show CDR1 as SGHRS and CDR2 as YFSETQ. V lost 4 bases to trimming and J lost 6 bases; unmatched junction nucleotides: 8. The CDR3 totals 15 residues. Here the CDR3 DNA reads TGCGCCAGCAGCACCCAGGGACAGGGACCCAATGAGCAGTTCTTC. Amino acid sequence: CASSTQGQGPNEQFF.

The V call is TRBV12-3 or TRBV12-4, the J call TRBJ2-1; TRBD1 agrees at 9 bases. This CDR3 has 15 residues. With V trimmed by 6 bases and J by 6 bases, 9 bases remained unmatched. The CDR3 DNA reads as TGTGCCAGCAGATCCGGGACAGGGTCGGGCAATGAGCAGTTCTTC. Its translation is CASRSGTGSGNEQFF.

This clonotype has only a few counts. The chain combines TRBV27 with TRBJ2-7; D gene uncertain. The CDR3 is made up of 13 amino acids. Between the trimmed V and J ends, which lost 7 bases and 0 bases, there was a span of 10 bases. CDR1 and CDR2 (germline): MNHEY, SMNVEV (reference sequence). The CDR3: CASKGFSSYEQYF. As DNA, the CDR3 is TGTGCCAGCAAAGGCTTTAGCTCCTACGAGCAGTACTTC.

The chain links TRBV9 to TRBJ2-7, with 9 bases lining up with TRBD2. V gave up 0 bases and J gave up 3 bases; unmatched junction bases: 4. The length of the CDR3 is 15 residues. Looked up from germline, CDR1 is SGDLS and CDR2 is YYNGEE. The CDR3 DNA sequence: TGTGCCAGCAGCGTAGGTAGCGGGAGTTACTACGAGCAGTACTTC. Translated, it gives CASSVGSGSYYEQYF.

The chain carries TRBV5-1 and TRBJ1-1; D unclear. Trimming stripped 6 bases from V and 1 base from J, with 16 bases between. CDR3 size: 15 residues. Germline-derived CDR1 and CDR2 are SGHRS and YFSETQ. The chain's CDR3 is CASTFTGKANTEAFF. DNA for the CDR3: TGCGCCAGCACCTTCACGGGGAAGGCGAACACTGAAGCTTTCTTT.

The chain links TRBV2 to TRBJ1-6; TRBD1 is a possible D gene (6 bases). Per the germline V gene, CDR1 is SNHLY and CDR2 is FYNNEI. The V and J ends lost 3 bases and 11 bases respectively, with 11 bases between them. The CDR3 extends over 13 amino acids. In nucleotides, the CDR3 is TGTGCCAGCAGTGACCAGGGGCATACACCCCTCCACTTT. Residues: CASSDQGHTPLHF.

The rearrangement uses TRBV9 and TRBJ2-7, with TRBD1 identical over 10 bases. Trimming at V came to 5 bases and at J to 2 bases, leaving 7 bases not matched to a gene. The CDR3 runs 15 residues. Germline loops: CDR1 SGDLS, CDR2 YYNGEE. In DNA form, the CDR3 reads TGTGCCAGCAGTCCGGGACAGGGGTTTACCTACGAGCAGTACTTC. Protein: CASSPGQGFTYEQYF.

This clonotype has just a few counts. The chain recombines TRBV20-1 with TRBJ2-2, with 11 bases aligning to TRBD2. Germline V gene lookup returns CDR1 DFQATT and CDR2 SNEGSKA (reference sequence). CDR3 length: 16 residues. V shed 6 bases, J shed 2 bases, and the junction held 8 bases outside the gene matches. The CDR3 DNA sequence: TGCAGTGCCCTGGGTCTAGCGGGGGGAAACACCGGGGAGCTGTTTTTT. It translates to CSALGLAGGNTGELFF.

This clonotype was counted ten times or more. The chain couples TRBV29-1 to TRBJ2-1; D possibly corresponds to TRBD1 (5 bases). The CDR3 is 16 amino acids. Between the trimmed V and J ends, which lost 0 bases and 1 base, there was a span of 13 bases. Germline-derived CDR1 and CDR2 are SQVTM and ANQGSEA. CDR3 region: CSVEDLRARSYNEQFF. The DNA for the CDR3 is TGCAGCGTTGAAGATCTCAGGGCTCGATCCTACAATGAGCAGTTCTTC.

This clonotype has just a few counts. The chain couples TRBV3-1 to TRBJ2-1; the D gene is possibly TRBD2 (5 bases). Per germline, CDR1 LGHDT and CDR2 YNNKEL (reference sequence). The CDR3 runs 12 residues. V was clipped by 1 base and J by 9 bases, with 7 bases between them. The CDR3 DNA reads TGTGCCAGCAGCCAAGGGGCGGGTGAGCAGTTCTTC. Amino acid sequence: CASSQGAGEQFF.

V and J are TRBV11-2 and TRBJ2-1; 7 bases fit TRBD1. The CDR3 has 15 amino acids. J gave up 4 bases and V 5 bases, and 8 bases lay outside the gene matches. From germline, CDR1 is SGHAT and CDR2 FQNNGV. CDR3 protein: CASSVRDSPYNEQFF. CDR3 bases: TGTGCCAGCAGCGTCCGGGACAGCCCATACAATGAGCAGTTCTTC. The full variable domain, its missing parts supplied by reference TRBV11-2 and TRBJ2-1, is EAGVAQSPRYKIIEKRQSVAFWCNPISGHATLYWYQQILGQGPKLLIQFQNNGVVDDSQLPKDRFSAERLKGVDSTLKIQPAKLEDSAVYLCASSVRDSPYNEQFFGPGTRLTVL.

The chain couples TRBV5-1 to TRBJ1-1; 7 positions agree with TRBD1. The V gene's germline CDR1 is SGHRS and CDR2 YFSETQ. V shed 3 bases and J 7 bases; nucleotides not matched to a gene: 12. The CDR3 is 15 amino acids. In DNA form, the CDR3 reads TGCGCCAGCAGCTCCGGGAACAGGGGCGGAGGTGAAGCTTTCTTT. This translates into CASSSGNRGGGEAFF.

This clonotype was counted between two and nine times. The rearrangement joins TRBV20-1 to TRBJ2-1; 9 positions agree with TRBD2. The CDR3 length is 15 residues. Unmatched junction bases numbered 10, after V lost 3 bases and J lost 7 bases. From germline, CDR1 is DFQATT and CDR2 SNEGSKA (reference sequence). DNA for the CDR3: TGCAGTGCTAGTGGAGCGGGAGGAGGTATGAATGAGCAGTTCTTC. This codes for CSASGAGGGMNEQFF.

The chain is built from TRBV6-2 or TRBV6-3 and TRBJ1-5, with 9 bases identical to TRBD1. Per the germline V gene, CDR1 is MNHEY and CDR2 is SVGEGT. Trimming took 6 bases from V and 3 from J; bases not matched to a gene: 6. The CDR3 runs 15 residues. CDR3 DNA sequence: TGTGCCAGCAGCTACAACAGGGGGCCCAATCAGCCCCAGCATTTT. This gives the protein CASSYNRGPNQPQHF.

This clonotype was seen a few times. The rearrangement uses TRBV9 and TRBJ2-5, with 7 bases lining up with TRBD2. The CDR3 consists of 13 residues. Trimming took 3 bases from V and 1 from J; bases not matched to a gene: 0. Per the germline V gene, CDR1 is SGDLS and CDR2 is YYNGEE. The CDR3 reads CASSGGGQETQYF. In DNA, the CDR3 is TGTGCCAGCAGCGGGGGGGGCCAAGAGACCCAGTACTTC.

The chain recombines TRBV9 with TRBJ2-3; 7 bases are a match to TRBD2. The ends lost 3 bases at V and 5 bases at J; junction bases unmatched: 0. The CDR3 totals 12 residues. The germline gives CDR1 SGDLS, CDR2 YYNGEE. This CDR3 reads CASSAGGDTQYF. The CDR3 nucleotides read TGTGCCAGCAGCGCGGGGGGAGATACGCAGTATTTT.

The chain uses TRBV7-2 and TRBJ1-3, with D unresolved. V lost 6 bases and J 4 bases, leaving 10 bases between the germline ends. CDR3 length: 13 residues. Germline values: CDR1 SGHTA, CDR2 FQGNSA. CDR3 amino acids: CASSRQQGNTIYF. The CDR3 DNA reads TGTGCCAGCAGTCGGCAACAGGGAAACACCATATATTTT.

The V and J genes are TRBV2 and TRBJ1-4; D gene ambiguous. Trimming stripped 6 bases from V and 1 base from J, with 6 bases between. In germline, CDR1 is SNHLY, CDR2 FYNNEI. The CDR3 runs 13 residues. In nucleotides, the CDR3 is TGTGCCAGCAGCGAGATAACTAATGAAAAACTGTTTTTT. It is translated as CASSEITNEKLFF.

This chain links TRBV3-1 with TRBJ2-3; 8 bases align to TRBD2. Germline values: CDR1 LGHDT, CDR2 YNNKEL (reference sequence). The CDR3 is 15 amino acids. V shed 4 bases and J 1 base; nucleotides not matched to a gene: 4. The DNA of the CDR3 is TGTGCCAGCAGCCGATCGGGGGGGGGCACAGATACGCAGTATTTT. Translated: CASSRSGGGTDTQYF.

The chain uses TRBV6-2 or TRBV6-3 and TRBJ2-7; 9 bases are a match to TRBD1. Looked up from germline, CDR1 is MNHEY and CDR2 is SVGEGT. V trimming: 7 bases; J trimming: 2 bases; junction bases outside the gene matches: 6. The CDR3 consists of 14 residues. This CDR3 reads CASNRDRVPYEQYF. The CDR3 bases are TGTGCCAGCAACCGGGACAGGGTACCCTACGAGCAGTACTTC.

The chain combines TRBV28 with TRBJ2-5; 8 positions match TRBD2. Germline V CDR1 and CDR2: MDHEN, SYDVKM. The V gene end was trimmed by 7 bases and the J gene end by 8 bases; junction bases not matched to a gene: 9. The CDR3 loop spans 13 amino acids. The CDR3 DNA sequence: TGTGCCAGCATCAGGACTAGCACGTCTACCCAGTACTTC. This encodes CASIRTSTSTQYF.

The V and J genes are TRBV6-2 or TRBV6-3 and TRBJ1-5; TRBD1 agrees at 8 bases. Germline V gene sequence: CDR1 MNHEY, CDR2 SVGEGT. The CDR3 contains 14 residues. V lost 2 bases, J lost 9 bases, and 6 bases stayed unmatched. CDR3: CASSYARTGLPQHF. DNA of the CDR3: TGTGCCAGCAGTTACGCCAGGACAGGGCTGCCCCAGCATTTT.

In this sample, this clonotype turned up many times. The J gene is TRBJ2-1, the V gene TRBV5-1; D might be TRBD1 (5 bases). Trimming pared 0 bases from V and 7 bases from J, leaving 8 bases between. Germline assignment: CDR1 SGHRS and CDR2 YFSETQ. This CDR3 spans 13 amino acids. CDR3 sequence reads: CASSLGQGNEQFF. The CDR3 DNA reads TGCGCCAGCAGCTTGGGGCAGGGTAATGAGCAGTTCTTC. The variable domain in full, with the rest retrieved from reference TRBV5-1 and TRBJ2-1, is KAGVTQTPRYLIKTRGQQVTLSCSPISGHRSVSWYQQTPGQGLQFLFEYFSETQRNKGNFPGRFSGRQFSNSRSEMNVSTLELGDSALYLCASSLGQGNEQFFGPGTRLTVL.